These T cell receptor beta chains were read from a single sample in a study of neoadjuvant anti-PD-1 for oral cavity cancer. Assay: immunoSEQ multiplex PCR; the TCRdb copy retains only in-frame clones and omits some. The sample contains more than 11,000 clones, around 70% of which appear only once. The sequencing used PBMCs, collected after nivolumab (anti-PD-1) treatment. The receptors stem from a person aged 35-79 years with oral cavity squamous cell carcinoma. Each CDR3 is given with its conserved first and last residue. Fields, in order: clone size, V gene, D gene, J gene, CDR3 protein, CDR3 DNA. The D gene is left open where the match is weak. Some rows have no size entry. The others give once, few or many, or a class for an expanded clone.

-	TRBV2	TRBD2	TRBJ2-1	CASSEAPASGGEQFF	TGTGCCAGCAGTGAAGCGCCGGCTAGCGGTGGTGAGCAGTTCTTC
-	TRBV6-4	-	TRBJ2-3	CASSLTRNTDTQYF	TGTGCCAGCAGCCTGACTAGAAACACAGATACGCAGTATTTT
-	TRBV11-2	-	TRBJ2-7	CASSLVINEQYF	TGTGCCAGCAGCTTAGTCATTAACGAGCAGTACTTC
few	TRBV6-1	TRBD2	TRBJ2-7	CASSEGQGLSYEQYF	TGTGCCAGCAGTGAAGGTCAGGGACTATCCTACGAGCAGTACTTC
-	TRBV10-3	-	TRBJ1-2	CAISEGARDRGYTF	TGTGCCATCAGTGAGGGAGCCAGGGACCGCGGCTACACCTTC
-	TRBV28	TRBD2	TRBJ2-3	CASSSPGGPGTDTQYF	TGTGCCAGCAGCTCGCCGGGAGGTCCTGGCACAGATACGCAGTATTTT
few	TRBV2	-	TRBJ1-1	CASSGEGNTEAFF	TGTGCCAGCAGCGGGGAGGGGAACACTGAAGCTTTCTTT
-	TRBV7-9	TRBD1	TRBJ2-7	CASSTTGGSYEQYF	TGTGCCAGCAGCACGACAGGGGGCTCCTACGAGCAGTACTTC
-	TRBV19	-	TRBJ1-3	CASMPGSSGNTIYF	TGTGCCAGTATGCCGGGGAGCTCTGGAAACACCATATATTTT
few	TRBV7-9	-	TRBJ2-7	CASSPLYEQYF	TGTGCCAGCAGCCCACTTTACGAGCAGTACTTC
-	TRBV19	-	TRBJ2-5	CASRSAGEGQETQYF	TGTGCCAGTAGATCGGCAGGGGAGGGCCAAGAGACCCAGTACTTC
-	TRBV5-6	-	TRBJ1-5	CASSLGGQINQPQHF	TGTGCCAGCAGCTTGGGCGGACAGATAAATCAGCCCCAGCATTTT
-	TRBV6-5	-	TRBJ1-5	CASSRGINQPQHF	TGTGCCAGCAGCCGGGGGATCAATCAGCCCCAGCATTTT
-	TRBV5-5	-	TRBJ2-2	CASSLAGPPTGELFF	TGTGCCAGCAGCTTGGCGGGACCGCCCACCGGGGAGCTGTTTTTT
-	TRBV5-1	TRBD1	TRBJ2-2	CASSSGGINTGELFF	TGCGCCAGCAGCTCAGGGGGTATAAACACCGGGGAGCTGTTTTTT
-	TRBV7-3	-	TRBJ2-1	CASSSSTYNEQFF	TGTGCCAGCAGCTCTTCTACCTACAATGAGCAGTTCTTC
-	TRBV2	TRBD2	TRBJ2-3	CASSPGTSGSADTQYF	TGTGCCAGCAGTCCCGGGACTAGCGGGAGCGCAGATACGCAGTATTTT
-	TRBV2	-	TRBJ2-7	CASSEGRPYEQYF	TGTGCCAGCAGTGAAGGCAGGCCCTACGAGCAGTACTTC
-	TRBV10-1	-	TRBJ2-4	CASSVNPRDIQYF	TGCGCCAGCAGTGTTAACCCCAGGGACATTCAGTACTTC
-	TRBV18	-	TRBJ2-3	CASSPNSRDTQYF	TGTGCCAGCTCACCAAATTCACGGGATACGCAGTATTTT
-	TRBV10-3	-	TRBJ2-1	CAISEKSTSEQFF	TGTGCCATCAGTGAGAAGTCGACATCTGAGCAGTTCTTC
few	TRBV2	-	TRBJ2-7	CASSRGPLSSYEQYF	TGTGCCAGCAGTAGAGGGCCCTTAAGCTCCTACGAGCAGTACTTC
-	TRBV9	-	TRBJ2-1	CASSTTWGGGYNEQFF	TGTGCCAGCAGTACCACGTGGGGCGGAGGTTACAATGAGCAGTTCTTC
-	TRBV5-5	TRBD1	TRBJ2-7	CASSSQTGGIYALEQYF	TGTGCCAGCAGCTCACAGACAGGGGGTATATACGCCCTCGAGCAGTACTTC